These 27 T cell receptor beta chains originate from one sample sequenced in a study of cytomegalovirus exposure and HLA in healthy donors. Sequencing used immunoSEQ multiplex PCR; TCRdb keeps in-frame clones, though not all of them. The table records approximately 100,000 clones, 88% of them present only once. The sequencing input was PBMCs. These receptors all stem from a woman younger than 30 in good health and CMV-seronegative.

The V gene is TRBV7-9, the J gene TRBJ2-7; 7 bases are shared with TRBD1. This CDR3 is 15 amino acids long. Per the germline V gene, CDR1 is SEHNR and CDR2 is FQNEAQ (reference sequence). V was clipped by 2 bases and J by 5 bases; unmatched bases: 9. CDR3 DNA sequence: TGTGCCAGCAGCTTAATGACAGGGAGAGAGGACGAGCAGTACTTC. It encodes CASSLMTGREDEQYF.

The rearrangement joins TRBV10-3 to TRBJ1-5; D is ambiguous. Germline V gene sequence: CDR1 ENHRY, CDR2 SYGVKD. This CDR3 has 13 amino acids. The V gene lost 5 bases and the J gene lost 5 bases, with 10 bases spanning the gap. DNA for the CDR3: TGTGCCATCAGTACGTCGGTCGATCAGCCCCAGCATTTT. Its translation: CAISTSVDQPQHF.

The genes are TRBV7-9 and TRBJ2-7; D may be TRBD1 (6 bases). The CDR3 runs to 13 residues. Trimming cost V 3 bases and J 3 bases, with 9 bases left between them. Germline CDR1 and CDR2: SEHNR and FQNEAQ (reference sequence). Here the CDR3 DNA reads TGTGCCAGCAGCTTCGGACAGAGCTACGAGCAGTACTTC. Its translation is CASSFGQSYEQYF.

The chain has TRBV7-3 and TRBJ1-1; D remains unclear. Germline CDR1 and CDR2: SGHTA and FQGTGA. Trimming shortened V by 5 bases and J by 7 bases, and 17 bases separated the two germline ends. This CDR3 has 14 amino acids. CDR3 residues: CASSPSPGGGEAFF. The CDR3 DNA reads TGTGCCAGCAGCCCCAGCCCGGGCGGAGGTGAAGCTTTCTTT.

This rearrangement joins TRBV14 to TRBJ2-7, with 9 nucleotides matching TRBD1. This CDR3 has 13 amino acids. Germline loops: CDR1 SGHDN, CDR2 FVKESK. V lost 6 bases, J lost 3 bases, and 3 bases stayed unmatched. CDR3 protein: CASRRTGDYEQYF. CDR3 coding DNA: TGTGCCAGCAGGCGGACAGGGGACTACGAGCAGTACTTC.

V and J are TRBV28 and TRBJ2-1; maybe TRBD1 (6 bases). The CDR3 is 16 amino acids. The V end lost 5 bases, the J end lost 0 bases, and 14 bases lay between the germline ends. Germline V gives CDR1 MDHEN, CDR2 SYDVKM. The CDR3 reads CASSTSGHRSYNEQFF. The CDR3 DNA follows: TGTGCCAGCAGTACCTCGGGACACCGCTCCTACAATGAGCAGTTCTTC.

This rearrangement joins TRBV28 to TRBJ2-7; the D is unclear. CDR1 MDHEN and CDR2 SYDVKM come from the germline V gene. The CDR3 runs to 17 residues. V lost 5 bases and J 0 bases, leaving 20 bases between the germline ends. The CDR3 coding sequence is TGTGCCAGCAGTCCCACCCGACTTCGCACCGACTCCTACGAGCAGTACTTC. It yields the protein CASSPTRLRTDSYEQYF.

V is TRBV20-1 and J is TRBJ1-1, with TRBD1 matching 7 bases. The CDR3 length is 11 residues. In germline, CDR1 is DFQATT, CDR2 SNEGSKA (reference sequence). The junction had 6 bases not matched to a gene; V was cut back by 4 bases and J by 10 bases. CDR3 sequence: CSANRGWAAFF. CDR3 coding DNA: TGCAGTGCTAACAGGGGTTGGGCAGCTTTCTTT.

This clone appeared a single time. The chain carries TRBV7-2 and TRBJ2-7, with TRBD1 as a possible D gene (5 bases). This CDR3 is 14 amino acids long. V was shortened by 3 bases and J by 4 bases, with 13 bases between the two germline ends. The germline V gene has CDR1 SGHTA and CDR2 FQGNSA. CDR3 region: CASSFVQGWYEQYF. The CDR3 DNA reads as TGTGCCAGCAGCTTCGTCCAGGGTTGGTACGAGCAGTACTTC.

Only one count was recorded for this clone. DNA for the CDR3: TGTGCCTGGAGTCTAGACGGAGTCTATGGCTACACCTTC. This sequence encodes CAWSLDGVYGYTF. The chain has TRBV30 and TRBJ1-2, with unresolved D. CDR1 is GTSNPN and CDR2 is SVGIG in the germline V gene (reference sequence). V shed 2 bases and J shed 4 bases, with 11 bases lying between them. The CDR3 runs to 13 residues.

This clone was detected once. The chain recombines TRBV7-2 with TRBJ2-1; weak D call: TRBD1 (5 bases). The CDR3 has 15 residues. CDR1 and CDR2 (germline): SGHTA, FQGNSA. V lost 1 base and J 1 base, leaving 8 bases between the germline ends. The CDR3 loop is CASSLGGTSYNEQFF. The CDR3 DNA follows: TGTGCCAGCAGCTTAGGGGGCACTTCCTACAATGAGCAGTTCTTC.

The rearrangement joins TRBV7-2 to TRBJ2-7; no clear D. This CDR3 has 12 residues. The germline V and J ends were trimmed by 4 bases and 6 bases, with 10 bases remaining between them. From germline, CDR1 is SGHTA and CDR2 FQGNSA. The DNA of the CDR3 is TGTGCCAGCAGCTCCCCCCCAGGCGAGCAGTACTTC. Protein sequence: CASSSPPGEQYF. Full variable domain (outside the CDR3, taken from reference TRBV7-2 and TRBJ2-7): GAGVSQSPSNKVTEKGKDVELRCDPISGHTALYWYRQSLGQGLEFLIYFQGNSAPDKSGLPSDRFSAERTGGSVSTLTIQRTQQEDSAVYLCASSSPPGEQYFGPGTRLTVT.

The chain combines TRBV4-2 with TRBJ1-1; 7 bases match TRBD1. J was trimmed by 7 bases and V by 0 bases; bases with no gene match: 8. CDR1 and CDR2 (germline): LGHNA, YNFKEQ. CDR3 length equals 15 residues. The CDR3 nucleotides are TGTGCCAGCAGCCAAGAAGGACAGGAGTCGGGTGAAGCTTTCTTT. Amino acids: CASSQEGQESGEAFF.

The J gene is TRBJ2-7, the V gene TRBV5-1, with D maybe TRBD2 (5 bases). The CDR3 contains 11 residues. Trimming took off 6 bases at V and 7 bases at J, with 11 bases between the two ends. Germline lookup yields CDR1 SGHRS and CDR2 YFSETQ. The CDR3 sequence is CASTGGEEQYF. The CDR3 nucleotides read TGCGCCAGCACTGGTGGGGAGGAGCAGTACTTC.

The V gene is TRBV28, the J gene TRBJ2-2, with 8 bases fitting TRBD1. This CDR3 comprises 15 residues. CDR1 is MDHEN and CDR2 is SYDVKM in the germline V gene. The V gene end was trimmed by 2 bases and the J gene end by 6 bases; junction bases not matched to a gene: 5. CDR3 sequence reads: CASSLPGTGAGELFF. The DNA of the CDR3 is TGTGCCAGCAGTTTACCCGGGACAGGTGCCGGGGAGCTGTTTTTT.

This chain uses TRBV6-1 with TRBJ2-7, with D hard to call. V dropped 4 bases and J dropped 1 base, with 11 bases sitting between them. The CDR3 length is 14 residues. CDR1 and CDR2 from the germline V gene are MNHNS and SASEGT. Here the CDR3 reads CASSVGLDSYEQYF. CDR3 DNA sequence: TGTGCCAGCAGTGTAGGTCTAGATTCCTACGAGCAGTACTTC.

This chain links TRBV28 with TRBJ2-7, with TRBD1 identical over 7 bases. This CDR3 comprises 14 residues. CDR1 is MDHEN and CDR2 is SYDVKM in the germline V gene. The ends lost 8 bases at V and 0 bases at J; junction bases unmatched: 7. The CDR3 here is CASSRQGSSYEQYF. The CDR3 DNA follows: TGTGCCAGCTCACGACAGGGAAGCTCCTACGAGCAGTACTTC.

The chain recombines TRBV5-6 with TRBJ1-2, with 8 bases aligning to TRBD1. Germline trimming cut 1 base from V and 8 bases from J; bases unmatched to any gene: 7. The CDR3 runs 14 residues. Germline CDR1 SGHDT, CDR2 YYEEEE. The CDR3 protein is CASSLSGTGEGYTF. The DNA for the CDR3 is TGTGCCAGCAGCTTGAGTGGGACAGGTGAAGGCTACACCTTC.

The chain has TRBV11-2 and TRBJ2-3; D not certain. V dropped 0 bases and J dropped 6 bases, with 13 bases sitting between them. From germline, CDR1 is SGHAT and CDR2 FQNNGV. The CDR3 runs 15 residues. CDR3 residues: CASSLELVIGDTQYF. As DNA, the CDR3 is TGTGCCAGCAGCTTAGAGCTAGTAATCGGGGATACGCAGTATTTT. The complete variable domain, with remaining parts taken from reference TRBV11-2 and TRBJ2-3, reads EAGVAQSPRYKIIEKRQSVAFWCNPISGHATLYWYQQILGQGPKLLIQFQNNGVVDDSQLPKDRFSAERLKGVDSTLKIQPAKLEDSAVYLCASSLELVIGDTQYFGPGTRLTVL.

J is TRBJ2-7 and V is TRBV13; 7 nucleotides agree with TRBD2. CDR3 length equals 14 residues. Germline lookup yields CDR1 PRHDT and CDR2 FYEKMQ (reference sequence). The junction had 3 bases not matched to a gene; V was cut back by 1 base and J by 3 bases. The CDR3 sequence is CASSLESGGYEQYF. CDR3 sequence (DNA): TGTGCCAGCAGCTTAGAGTCGGGGGGCTACGAGCAGTACTTC.

The chain couples TRBV18 to TRBJ1-1; D is unresolved. The germline V gene encodes CDR1 KGHSH and CDR2 LQKENI. This CDR3 spans 14 amino acids. V was shortened by 6 bases and J by 1 base, with 12 bases between the two germline ends. Here the CDR3 DNA reads TGTGCCAGCTCCTCCGTTCGACAGAACACTGAAGCTTTCTTT. This gives the protein CASSSVRQNTEAFF.

The CDR3 DNA reads as TGTGCCAGCAGCCCCCCCCAGGGTGGCGGCACTGAAGCTTTCTTT. Protein sequence: CASSPPQGGGTEAFF. The rearrangement uses TRBV13 and TRBJ1-1, with D perhaps TRBD1 (5 bases). The CDR3 has 15 residues. The V and J ends lost 5 bases and 4 bases respectively, with 17 bases between them. Germline CDR1 is PRHDT and CDR2 is FYEKMQ (reference sequence).

This clone came up once. The rearrangement links TRBV4-3 to TRBJ1-5; TRBD1 might be the D (6 bases). The CDR3 contains 13 residues. V lost 0 bases and J 7 bases, leaving 7 bases between the germline ends. Germline CDR1 is LGHNA and CDR2 is YSLEER. CDR3 in DNA: TGCGCCAGCAGCCAAGAAAGGGGGCAGCCCCAGCATTTT. Translation gives CASSQERGQPQHF.

The V and J genes are TRBV5-1 and TRBJ2-7; possibly TRBD2 for D (6 bases). The CDR3 consists of 15 residues. CDR1 is SGHRS, CDR2 YFSETQ, per germline. The V end lost 0 bases, the J end lost 1 base, and 11 bases lay between the germline ends. The CDR3 DNA is TGCGCCAGCAGCTTGGCCAGCGGGCTTTCCTACGAGCAGTACTTC. This codes for CASSLASGLSYEQYF.

This chain joins TRBV29-1 and TRBJ1-1, with 9 bases that match TRBD1. The CDR3 length is 13 residues. V gave up 5 bases and J gave up 4 bases; unmatched junction bases: 5. The V gene's germline CDR1 is SQVTM and CDR2 ANQGSEA. CDR3 nucleotides: TGCAGCGTTAGGACAGGGGCGATCACTGAAGCTTTCTTT. Translation: CSVRTGAITEAFF.

The chain joins TRBV29-1 to TRBJ2-3; D not resolved. Trimming stripped 7 bases from V and 0 bases from J, with 8 bases between. Germline assignment: CDR1 SQVTM and CDR2 ANQGSEA. This CDR3 is built from 12 residues. The CDR3 loop reads CSGQKSTDTQYF. The CDR3 DNA reads TGCAGCGGACAAAAAAGCACAGATACGCAGTATTTT.

V usage is TRBV27 and J usage is TRBJ2-3; 7 bases are a match to TRBD1. CDR1 is MNHEY and CDR2 is SMNVEV in the germline V gene (reference sequence). V was clipped by 2 bases and J by 4 bases; unmatched bases: 15. There are 18 residues in the CDR3. The CDR3 here is CASSLKGALRASPDTQYF. CDR3 DNA sequence: TGTGCCAGCAGTTTAAAGGGGGCGCTTCGGGCTTCTCCAGATACGCAGTATTTT.